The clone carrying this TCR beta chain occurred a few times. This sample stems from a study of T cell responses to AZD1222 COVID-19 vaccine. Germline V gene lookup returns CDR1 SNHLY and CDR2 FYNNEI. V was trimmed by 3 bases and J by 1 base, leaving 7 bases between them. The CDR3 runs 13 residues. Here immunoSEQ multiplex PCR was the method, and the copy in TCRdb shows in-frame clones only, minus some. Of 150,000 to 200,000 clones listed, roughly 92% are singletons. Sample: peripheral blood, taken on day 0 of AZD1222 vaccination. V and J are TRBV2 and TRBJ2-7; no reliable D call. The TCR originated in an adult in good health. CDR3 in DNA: TGTGCCAGCAGTGACTGGGGTTCCTACGAGCAGTACTTC. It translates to CASSDWGSYEQYF. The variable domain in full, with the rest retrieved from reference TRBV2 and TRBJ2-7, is EPEVTQTPSHQVTQMGQEVILRCVPISNHLYFYWYRQILGQKVEFLVSFYNNEISEKSEIFDDQFSVERPDGSNFTLKIRSTKLEDSAMYFCASSDWGSYEQYFGPGTRLTVT.